This T cell receptor (beta chain) originates from a study of blood T cell repertoires in COVID-19. Background on the study: Sites across the United States, Italy and Spain contributed samples from acute and convalescent COVID-19. The cDNA or gDNA used as material had been derived from T cells, B-cell-depleted T cells, or PBMCs.

In the original processing: Amplification of reference gene primers provided the estimated nucleated cell counts. Sequencing used immunoSEQ multiplex PCR; TCRdb keeps in-frame clones, though not all of them. The V and J calls and the clone size are those of that table, but D and trimming were determined from the DNA. The data show 150,000 or so clones, 85% to 90% seen once. The CDR3 runs 15 residues. With V trimmed by 0 bases and J by 3 bases, 2 bases remained unmatched. Germline V gives CDR1 SGDLS, CDR2 YYNGEE. As to this clone: Different DNA sequences within this sample yield the same CDR3.

Material for sequencing was peripheral blood. This receptor was identified in a man aged 50 to 59 with active or convalescent COVID-19. The chain carries TRBV9 and TRBJ2-2, with 7 positions matching TRBD1. CDR3 residues: CASSVGGGYTGELFF. The DNA of the CDR3 is TGTGCCAGCAGCGTAGGAGGGGGCTACACCGGGGAGCTGTTTTTT.